Listed below are T cell receptor beta chains from one sample, sequenced in a study of blood T cell repertoires in COVID-19. The data were produced by immunoSEQ multiplex PCR, yet TCRdb's version contains in-frame clones alone and is incomplete. The sample contains about 73,000 clones, 65% to 90% of which appear only once. Sample: peripheral blood. These receptors all stem from a woman aged 60-75 years with acute or convalescent COVID-19. Each CDR3 is given with its conserved first and last residue. Fields, in order: J gene, clone size, V gene, D gene, CDR3 protein, CDR3 DNA. A D gene is named only where the DNA matches it firmly. Not all rows give a size; the values are once, few, many and, for expanded clones, a class.

TRBJ1-1 | NA | TRBV19 | NA | CASSDFGQLNTEAFF | TGTGCCAGTAGTGATTTCGGACAGCTGAACACTGAAGCTTTCTTT
TRBJ1-1 | NA | TRBV29-1 | NA | CSVDGGFFNTEAFF | TGCAGCGTTGACGGAGGGTTCTTTAACACTGAAGCTTTCTTT
TRBJ1-4 | NA | TRBV7-9 | TRBD1 | CASSQGTGPGEKLFF | TGTGCCAGCAGTCAGGGGACAGGGCCGGGTGAAAAACTGTTTTTT
TRBJ1-2 | NA | TRBV24-1 | NA | CATSETATNYGYTF | TGTGCCACCAGTGAAACAGCCACCAACTATGGCTACACCTTC
TRBJ1-6 | NA | TRBV11-2 | NA | CASSDRGQNNSPLHF | TGTGCCAGCAGCGACCGCGGACAGAATAATTCACCCCTCCACTTT
TRBJ1-6 | NA | TRBV24-1 | NA | CATSDPGGSPLHF | TGTGCCACCAGTGACCCGGGGGGGTCACCCCTCCACTTT
TRBJ1-1 | NA | TRBV4-1 | TRBD1 | CASSQGESGQGARTEAFF | TGCGCCAGCAGCCAAGGGGAATCGGGACAGGGGGCGAGGACTGAAGCTTTCTTT
TRBJ1-1 | few | TRBV7-3 | NA | CASSDLTAGNEAFF | TGTGCCAGCAGCGACTTGACAGCGGGGAATGAAGCTTTCTTT
TRBJ1-2 | NA | TRBV7-6 | TRBD1 | CASSSGTGDLVRGYTF | TGTGCCAGCAGCTCTGGGACAGGGGATTTGGTTCGTGGCTACACCTTC
TRBJ1-3 | NA | TRBV19 | TRBD1 | CASSMTGAGNTIYF | TGTGCCAGTAGCATGACAGGGGCTGGAAACACCATATATTTT
TRBJ1-2 | NA | TRBV7-9 | NA | CASFLLGEDYGYTF | TGTGCCAGCTTCCTACTAGGGGAGGACTATGGCTACACCTTC
TRBJ1-2 | NA | TRBV5-1 | NA | CASRPGDYGYTF | TGCGCCAGCAGGCCAGGGGACTATGGCTACACCTTC
TRBJ1-2 | NA | TRBV3-1/TRBV3-2 | NA | CASSQDTSYGYTF | TGTGCCAGCAGCCAAGACACTTCCTATGGCTACACCTTC
TRBJ2-3 | once | TRBV4-1 | NA | CASSTRGDTQYF | TGCGCCAGCAGCACGCGGGGAGATACGCAGTATTTT
TRBJ1-5 | NA | TRBV5-4 | NA | CASSGAQRDSNQPQHF | TGTGCCAGCAGCGGAGCCCAGAGAGATAGCAATCAGCCCCAGCATTTT
TRBJ1-5 | NA | TRBV2 | NA | CASSSAGSSNQPQHF | TGTGCCAGCAGCTCGGCGGGGAGCTCCAATCAGCCCCAGCATTTT
TRBJ1-2 | NA | TRBV6-5 | NA | CASTPGARVRGYTF | TGTGCCAGCACCCCGGGCGCCAGGGTGCGGGGCTACACCTTC
TRBJ2-6 | NA | TRBV6-2/TRBV6-3 | TRBD2 | CASSYSLAGSGANVLTF | TGTGCCAGCAGTTACTCTCTAGCGGGGTCTGGGGCCAACGTCCTGACTTTC
TRBJ2-7 | NA | TRBV7-6 | TRBD1 | CASSPDRGPYEQYF | TGTGCCAGCAGCCCGGACAGGGGGCCCTACGAGCAGTACTTC
TRBJ1-6 | NA | TRBV6-6 | NA | CASSYSGGQGNSPLHF | TGTGCCAGCAGTTACTCAGGCGGTCAGGGCAATTCACCCCTCCACTTT
TRBJ2-5 | once | TRBV15 | NA | CATSRDGETQYF | TGTGCCACCAGCAGAGACGGGGAGACCCAGTACTTC
TRBJ2-3 | NA | TRBV2 | NA | CASQKVRTSTDTQYF | TGTGCCAGCCAAAAGGTCAGGACTAGCACAGATACGCAGTATTTT
TRBJ2-3 | NA | TRBV27 | TRBD1 | CASSHRGREDTQYF | TGTGCCAGCAGTCACAGGGGGCGGGAAGATACGCAGTATTTT
TRBJ2-3 | NA | TRBV25-1 | TRBD1 | CASRDRGTDTQYF | TGTGCCAGCAGGGACAGGGGCACAGATACGCAGTATTTT
TRBJ1-1 | NA | TRBV6-1 | NA | CASSEYGTPVQAFF | TGTGCCAGCAGTGAGTATGGGACACCCGTACAAGCTTTCTTT
TRBJ1-2 | NA | TRBV9 | TRBD1 | CASSSRQGEGYTF | TGTGCCAGCAGCTCCCGACAGGGTGAAGGCTACACCTTC
TRBJ1-1 | NA | TRBV5-1 | NA | CASSLSERATEAFF | TGCGCCAGCAGCTTATCGGAGCGGGCCACTGAAGCTTTCTTT
TRBJ2-7 | few | TRBV6-5 | NA | CASIGQGLEQYF | TGTGCCAGCATTGGACAGGGACTAGAGCAGTACTTC
TRBJ2-7 | NA | TRBV30 | TRBD2 | CAWSPIVPGLAGTLAYEQYF | TGTGCCTGGAGTCCAATCGTCCCGGGACTAGCGGGGACGCTAGCCTACGAGCAGTACTTC
TRBJ1-3 | NA | TRBV18 | NA | CASSRDSSSGNTIYF | TGTGCCAGCTCACGAGACTCGAGCTCTGGAAACACCATATATTTT
TRBJ1-2 | NA | TRBV23-1 | NA | CASTVRDYGYTF | TGCGCCAGCACCGTACGGGACTATGGCTACACCTTC
TRBJ2-1 | NA | TRBV5-1 | TRBD1 | CASSSTDRGVYNEQFF | TGCGCCAGCAGCTCTACTGACAGGGGGGTCTACAATGAGCAGTTCTTC
TRBJ1-3 | NA | TRBV12-3/TRBV12-4 | NA | CASSWTENTIYF | TGTGCCAGCAGTTGGACAGAGAACACCATATATTTT
TRBJ2-2 | NA | TRBV9 | TRBD2 | CASSVVGRGGTGELFF | TGTGCCAGCAGCGTAGTGGGGAGGGGCGGCACCGGGGAGCTGTTTTTT
TRBJ1-2 | NA | TRBV18 | NA | CASSPQSGGDYGYTF | TGTGCCAGCTCACCACAGTCGGGGGGGGACTATGGCTACACCTTC
TRBJ1-2 | few | TRBV29-1 | TRBD1 | CSVARGQGDRYTF | TGCAGCGTTGCCAGGGGACAGGGGGATCGCTACACCTTC
TRBJ2-2 | NA | TRBV4-1 | TRBD2 | CASRTTGGAGELFF | TGCGCCAGCAGGACCACGGGGGGAGCCGGGGAGCTGTTTTTT
TRBJ1-2 | NA | TRBV4-1 | TRBD1 | CASSQDHLTGGYYGYTF | TGCGCCAGCAGCCAAGATCACCTGACAGGGGGCTACTATGGCTACACCTTC
TRBJ1-6 | NA | TRBV4-1 | NA | CASSRADRTLHF | TGCGCCAGCAGCCGGGCCGATAGAACCCTCCACTTT
TRBJ2-3 | NA | TRBV7-3 | TRBD2 | CASSLSASGFTDTQYF | TGTGCCAGCAGCTTATCGGCTAGCGGCTTCACAGATACGCAGTATTTT
TRBJ2-5 | NA | TRBV9 | TRBD1 | CASSVGTAQETQYF | TGTGCCAGCAGCGTCGGGACAGCCCAAGAGACCCAGTACTTC
TRBJ1-4 | NA | TRBV5-1 | NA | CASSTGISTNEKLFF | TGCGCCAGCAGCACAGGAATATCAACTAATGAAAAACTGTTTTTT
TRBJ2-4 | NA | TRBV19 | NA | CASLGVKNIQYF | TGTGCCAGTTTAGGGGTCAAAAACATTCAGTACTTC
TRBJ2-2 | NA | TRBV5-1 | TRBD2 | CASSTSQRGGYNGELFF | TGCGCCAGCTCAACGTCCCAGCGGGGGGGATATAACGGGGAGCTGTTTTTT
TRBJ2-1 | NA | TRBV2 | TRBD2 | CASGGRAEQFF | TGTGCCAGCGGGGGGAGGGCTGAGCAGTTCTTC
TRBJ2-5 | many | TRBV5-4 | NA | CASRLGQQETQYF | TGTGCCAGCAGGTTGGGTCAGCAAGAGACCCAGTACTTC
TRBJ1-1 | once | TRBV12-3/TRBV12-4 | NA | CASSYTAYTEAFF | TGTGCCAGCAGCTACACAGCTTACACTGAAGCTTTCTTT
TRBJ2-7 | NA | TRBV6-5 | NA | CASTLDLTRPYEQYF | TGTGCCAGCACCTTAGACCTAACTAGACCCTACGAGCAGTACTTC
TRBJ1-1 | NA | TRBV7-2 | NA | CASSPTGWRNTEAFF | TGTGCCAGCAGCCCGACAGGTTGGCGGAACACTGAAGCTTTCTTT